The following is a T cell receptor (beta chain) sequence with its context. In the source study's methods: Amplification with reference gene primers provided the estimates of nucleated cell counts. Clones were read by immunoSEQ multiplex PCR, and TCRdb kept only the in-frame ones, dropping some. V and J calls and clone size are copied from that table; D and trimming were computed from the DNA. The sample lists about 270,000 clones, 82% seen once, with roughly 3.1% in the top ten. CDR1 and CDR2 (germline): MRHNA, SNTAGT. CDR3 length equals 14 residues. V gave up 4 bases and J gave up 6 bases, with 14 bases separating them. The record originates from a study of blood T cell repertoires in COVID-19. About the study: Samples representing acute and convalescent COVID-19 were sourced from the United States, Italy and Spain. Sources were T cells, B-cell-depleted T cells, or PBMCs; the material itself was cDNA or gDNA.

The sample taken for sequencing was peripheral blood. The TCR originated in a woman under 30 with acute or convalescent COVID-19. This chain uses TRBV6-4 with TRBJ2-3, with D possibly matching TRBD2 (6 bases). In DNA, the CDR3 is TGTGCCAGCAGTGTTGCGGAGGGTACGGATACGCAGTATTTT. Translation: CASSVAEGTDTQYF.